A selection of T cell receptor beta chains follows, all from one sample in a study of cytomegalovirus exposure and HLA in healthy donors. Profiled with immunoSEQ multiplex PCR; TCRdb holds only in-frame clones, not every one. This table has approximately 150,000 clones, just under 80% appearing once. Sequenced sample: PBMCs. The receptors shown here come from a man under 40 in good health and CMV-seronegative. The CDR3 runs from the conserved cysteine through the conserved F or W. A D gene is named only where the DNA matches it firmly. The size entry is marked missing in some rows and otherwise reads once, few, many or a size class.

clone size: once
D gene: TRBD2
J gene: TRBJ2-7
V gene: TRBV11-2
CDR3 DNA: TGTGCCAGCAGCTTAGAAGGGACTAGCGGGACCATCACCTACGAGCAGTACTTC
CDR3 protein: CASSLEGTSGTITYEQYF

clone size: -
D gene: TRBD1
J gene: TRBJ2-7
V gene: TRBV7-9
CDR3 DNA: TGTGCCAGCAGCTTAAGACAGGGGGCTAAGGAGCAGTACTTC
CDR3 protein: CASSLRQGAKEQYF

clone size: -
D gene: -
J gene: TRBJ2-1
V gene: TRBV9
CDR3 DNA: TGTGCCAGCAGCGTGGGAGACTCATCGCCTTTCAATGAGCAGTTCTTC
CDR3 protein: CASSVGDSSPFNEQFF

clone size: -
D gene: -
J gene: TRBJ2-7
V gene: TRBV7-3
CDR3 DNA: TGTGCCAGCAGCTTAGCTCATAGCAGTCCCCTCTACGAGCAGTACTTC
CDR3 protein: CASSLAHSSPLYEQYF

clone size: -
D gene: TRBD2
J gene: TRBJ2-1
V gene: TRBV10-3
CDR3 DNA: TGTGCCATCAGTGCGAGGGAGGGCGTTAAGGATGAGCAGTTCTTC
CDR3 protein: CAISAREGVKDEQFF

clone size: -
D gene: -
J gene: TRBJ2-7
V gene: TRBV19
CDR3 DNA: TGTGCCAGTAGTATAGAATCCGGGATCTACGAGCAGTACTTC
CDR3 protein: CASSIESGIYEQYF

clone size: -
D gene: -
J gene: TRBJ1-1
V gene: TRBV28
CDR3 DNA: TGTGCCAGCATGAGACAGACGAACACTGAAGCTTTCTTT
CDR3 protein: CASMRQTNTEAFF

clone size: -
D gene: -
J gene: TRBJ1-4
V gene: TRBV5-4
CDR3 DNA: TGTGCCAGCAGCTTGTCGACAGCCGTTAATGAAAAACTGTTTTTT
CDR3 protein: CASSLSTAVNEKLFF

clone size: -
D gene: TRBD1
J gene: TRBJ1-2
V gene: TRBV5-1
CDR3 DNA: TGCGCCAGCAGCGCAGGACAGGGCTTCACGGATGGCTACACCTTC
CDR3 protein: CASSAGQGFTDGYTF

clone size: -
D gene: TRBD1
J gene: TRBJ1-2
V gene: TRBV28
CDR3 DNA: TGTGCCAGCGTGCGGGACAGGGGCTATGGCTACACCTTC
CDR3 protein: CASVRDRGYGYTF

clone size: -
D gene: TRBD1
J gene: TRBJ1-2
V gene: TRBV28
CDR3 DNA: TGTGCCAGCAGCCTACCGGGACAGGGAGAAAGCTACACCTTC
CDR3 protein: CASSLPGQGESYTF

clone size: -
D gene: -
J gene: TRBJ2-5
V gene: TRBV15
CDR3 DNA: TGTGCCACCAGCTCCCGGGAGACCCAGTACTTC
CDR3 protein: CATSSRETQYF

clone size: few
D gene: TRBD2
J gene: TRBJ2-7
V gene: TRBV5-1
CDR3 DNA: TGCGCCAGCAGCCCAACCCGGACAGGGCCTAGCGGGAGTATCCACGAGCAGTACTTC
CDR3 protein: CASSPTRTGPSGSIHEQYF

clone size: -
D gene: -
J gene: TRBJ1-2
V gene: TRBV6-1
CDR3 DNA: TGTGCCAGCAGAGGGGCAGGGAAAGGCTACACCTTC
CDR3 protein: CASRGAGKGYTF

clone size: -
D gene: -
J gene: TRBJ2-7
V gene: TRBV7-2
CDR3 DNA: TGTGCCAGCAGCTTAGCGGGAGTATTCTACGAGCAGTACTTC
CDR3 protein: CASSLAGVFYEQYF

clone size: few
D gene: -
J gene: TRBJ2-4
V gene: TRBV28
CDR3 DNA: TGTGCCAGCAGTTTTGCGGCAGCCATTACCAAAAACATTCAGTACTTC
CDR3 protein: CASSFAAAITKNIQYF

clone size: -
D gene: TRBD1
J gene: TRBJ1-4
V gene: TRBV28
CDR3 DNA: TGTGCCAGCAGTGACAGGGTCCCAACTAATGAAAAACTGTTTTTT
CDR3 protein: CASSDRVPTNEKLFF

clone size: once
D gene: -
J gene: TRBJ2-7
V gene: TRBV28
CDR3 DNA: TGTGCCAGCAGTTTGCACGGTATCGGGAAATACGAGCAGTACTTC
CDR3 protein: CASSLHGIGKYEQYF

clone size: -
D gene: -
J gene: TRBJ1-1
V gene: TRBV7-2
CDR3 DNA: TGTGCCAGCAGCCACTGGCGGCTCCTCAACACTGAAGCTTTCTTT
CDR3 protein: CASSHWRLLNTEAFF

clone size: -
D gene: -
J gene: TRBJ1-2
V gene: TRBV5-4
CDR3 DNA: TGTGCCAGCAGTTCCGAGACAGGTCATGGCTACACCTTC
CDR3 protein: CASSSETGHGYTF

clone size: -
D gene: -
J gene: TRBJ2-7
V gene: TRBV20-1
CDR3 DNA: TGCAGTGCTAGATGGGACTACGAGCAGTACTTC
CDR3 protein: CSARWDYEQYF

clone size: once
D gene: TRBD1
J gene: TRBJ2-7
V gene: TRBV7-2
CDR3 DNA: TGTGCCAGCAGCTACCCCTACTTGGACAGGGTCGGACTCTACGAGCAGTACTTC
CDR3 protein: CASSYPYLDRVGLYEQYF

clone size: -
D gene: -
J gene: TRBJ1-6
V gene: TRBV4-3
CDR3 DNA: TGCGCCAGCAGCTTACAGGGAGGGAGACCCCAGAGCTCCTATAATTCACCCCTCCACTTT
CDR3 protein: CASSLQGGRPQSSYNSPLHF

clone size: -
D gene: TRBD1
J gene: TRBJ2-5
V gene: TRBV4-3
CDR3 DNA: TGCGCCAGCAGCCAAGATTACCGGACAGGGTTTGAGACCCAGTACTTC
CDR3 protein: CASSQDYRTGFETQYF

clone size: -
D gene: -
J gene: TRBJ2-3
V gene: TRBV2
CDR3 DNA: TGTGCCAGCAGCCCCAGGGGGGCGAGCACAGATACGCAGTATTTT
CDR3 protein: CASSPRGASTDTQYF

clone size: -
D gene: TRBD1
J gene: TRBJ2-7
V gene: TRBV14
CDR3 DNA: TGTGCCAGCAGCCAAGTTCCAGGGGGCTCCTACGAGCAGTACTTC
CDR3 protein: CASSQVPGGSYEQYF

clone size: -
D gene: TRBD2
J gene: TRBJ2-1
V gene: TRBV7-8
CDR3 DNA: TGTGCCAGCAGCTTACGGCTAGCGGGCAATGAGCAGTTCTTC
CDR3 protein: CASSLRLAGNEQFF

clone size: -
D gene: TRBD2
J gene: TRBJ2-1
V gene: TRBV7-3
CDR3 DNA: TGTGCCAGCAGCGAAGGTAGCGGGGGGGCTTATGAGCAGTTCTTC
CDR3 protein: CASSEGSGGAYEQFF

clone size: -
D gene: TRBD2
J gene: TRBJ2-5
V gene: TRBV30
CDR3 DNA: TGTGCCTGGAGTATAGCGGGAGGAGAGACCCAGTACTTC
CDR3 protein: CAWSIAGGETQYF

clone size: -
D gene: -
J gene: TRBJ2-1
V gene: TRBV5-1
CDR3 DNA: TGCGCCAGCAGCTTGTTAGCTACCTATAGGAATGAGCAGTTCTTC
CDR3 protein: CASSLLATYRNEQFF

clone size: -
D gene: -
J gene: TRBJ2-7
V gene: TRBV30
CDR3 DNA: TGTGCCTTGAGACAATCCTACGAGCAGTACTTC
CDR3 protein: CALRQSYEQYF

clone size: -
D gene: -
J gene: TRBJ1-5
V gene: TRBV5-4
CDR3 DNA: TGTGCCAGCAGCTTGTCTGGAGGACTAGGGAGCAATCAGCCCCAGCATTTT
CDR3 protein: CASSLSGGLGSNQPQHF

clone size: once
D gene: -
J gene: TRBJ1-1
V gene: TRBV23-1
CDR3 DNA: TGCGCCAGCAGTCTTGCTGGGCCCCCAGCCCCTGAAGCTTTCTTT
CDR3 protein: CASSLAGPPAPEAFF

clone size: -
D gene: -
J gene: TRBJ2-7
V gene: TRBV28
CDR3 DNA: TGTGCCAGCGCAGTAGGGGGACCCACCGAGCAGTACTTC
CDR3 protein: CASAVGGPTEQYF

clone size: -
D gene: TRBD2
J gene: TRBJ2-7
V gene: TRBV30
CDR3 DNA: TGTGCCTTGGAGCGGGAGTACATGTACGAGCAGTACTTC
CDR3 protein: CALEREYMYEQYF

clone size: -
D gene: -
J gene: TRBJ1-1
V gene: TRBV23-1
CDR3 DNA: TGCGCCAGCAGTCAACAGTGGGCAGGGATGAACACTGAAGCTTTCTTT
CDR3 protein: CASSQQWAGMNTEAFF

clone size: -
D gene: -
J gene: TRBJ2-7
V gene: TRBV5-4
CDR3 DNA: TGTGCCAGCAGCCCTCGCGACACTTCCTACGAGCAGTACTTC
CDR3 protein: CASSPRDTSYEQYF

clone size: -
D gene: -
J gene: TRBJ2-7
V gene: TRBV7-2
CDR3 DNA: TGTGCCAGCAGCTTAGGACAGTTCGTAGGGGAGCAGTACTTC
CDR3 protein: CASSLGQFVGEQYF

clone size: -
D gene: -
J gene: TRBJ1-1
V gene: TRBV10-3
CDR3 DNA: TGTGCCATCAGTTCAGCCCTCCTAAACCTGGCTCGGGATGCTTTCTTT
CDR3 protein: CAISSALLNLARDAFF

clone size: -
D gene: -
J gene: TRBJ2-2
V gene: TRBV10-1
CDR3 DNA: TGCGCCAGCAGTGATGGGAGGCTCGAGGCCGGGGAGCTGTTTTTT
CDR3 protein: CASSDGRLEAGELFF

clone size: -
D gene: -
J gene: TRBJ1-1
V gene: TRBV10-1
CDR3 DNA: TGCGCCAGCATTAACCGGGAAAGAAACACTGAAGCTTTCTTT
CDR3 protein: CASINRERNTEAFF

clone size: few
D gene: -
J gene: TRBJ2-7
V gene: TRBV7-8
CDR3 DNA: TGTGCCAGCAGCCCCTGGGGGCAGGGGAACTACGAGCAGTACTTC
CDR3 protein: CASSPWGQGNYEQYF

clone size: -
D gene: TRBD1
J gene: TRBJ2-2
V gene: TRBV5-4
CDR3 DNA: TGTGCCAGCAGCGAAAGCCAGAGGGGGCCGAGCACCGGGGAGCTGTTTTTT
CDR3 protein: CASSESQRGPSTGELFF

clone size: -
D gene: TRBD2
J gene: TRBJ2-1
V gene: TRBV4-3
CDR3 DNA: TGCGCCAGCAGCCAAGGGGTAGCGGGGGGCAATGAGCAGTTCTTC
CDR3 protein: CASSQGVAGGNEQFF

clone size: once
D gene: TRBD1
J gene: TRBJ2-4
V gene: TRBV19
CDR3 DNA: TGTGCCAGTAGTATTGACAGGGCTTACCTAGCCAAAAACATTCAGTACTTC
CDR3 protein: CASSIDRAYLAKNIQYF

clone size: -
D gene: TRBD2
J gene: TRBJ2-1
V gene: TRBV5-1
CDR3 DNA: TGCGCCAGCAGCAAACCGGGAGCGGGGGGTGACAATGAGCAGTTCTTC
CDR3 protein: CASSKPGAGGDNEQFF

clone size: -
D gene: TRBD1
J gene: TRBJ2-7
V gene: TRBV13
CDR3 DNA: TGTGCCAGCAGCTTACCGGGACAGGGGTTCGGCGAGCAGTACTTC
CDR3 protein: CASSLPGQGFGEQYF

clone size: few
D gene: TRBD2
J gene: TRBJ2-2
V gene: TRBV2
CDR3 DNA: TGTGCCAGCAGAAGCGGGAGTGTCGGCGGGGAGCTGTTTTTT
CDR3 protein: CASRSGSVGGELFF

clone size: -
D gene: TRBD1
J gene: TRBJ2-2
V gene: TRBV7-6
CDR3 DNA: TGTGCCAGCAGCGAAAGACAGGGGGCGCAAACCGGGGAGCTGTTTTTT
CDR3 protein: CASSERQGAQTGELFF